These 25 T cell receptor beta chains were all obtained from the same sample, sequenced in a study of blood T cell repertoires in COVID-19. TCRdb's copy holds only in-frame clones and misses some; the assay was immunoSEQ multiplex PCR. The sample shows 53,000 or so clones, around 76% of them seen only once. Sequencing input: peripheral blood. The receptors derive from a man aged 45 to 65 with active or convalescent COVID-19.

The chain uses TRBV5-6 and TRBJ2-3, with a possible D match to TRBD1 (6 bases). This CDR3 is 15 amino acids long. Germline CDR1 reads SGHDT; CDR2 reads YYEEEE. The V gene lost 4 bases and the J gene lost 2 bases, with 14 bases spanning the gap. This CDR3 reads CASSLLGTYTDTQYF. DNA of the CDR3: TGTGCCAGCAGCCTGCTAGGGACATACACAGATACGCAGTATTTT. The full variable domain, its missing parts supplied by reference TRBV5-6 and TRBJ2-3, is DAGVTQSPTHLIKTRGQQVTLRCSPKSGHDTVSWYQQALGQGPQFIFQYYEEEERQRGNFPDRFSGHQFPNYSSELNVNALLLGDSALYLCASSLLGTYTDTQYFGPGTRLTVL.

V gene TRBV28 combines with J gene TRBJ2-1; 7 nucleotides match TRBD2. The germline gives CDR1 MDHEN, CDR2 SYDVKM. The CDR3 spans 15 residues. Trimming took 4 bases from V and 0 from J; bases not matched to a gene: 3. CDR3: CASSSQRGSYNEQFF. The CDR3 nucleotides are TGTGCCAGCAGTTCCCAGCGGGGCTCCTACAATGAGCAGTTCTTC.

The chain links TRBV19 to TRBJ2-1; TRBD2 matches 10 bases. V gave up 3 bases and J gave up 7 bases; unmatched junction bases: 9. This CDR3 comprises 16 residues. CDR1 and CDR2 (germline): LNHDA, SQIVND (reference sequence). The CDR3 here is CASSIDNSGGVNEQFF. CDR3 DNA: TGTGCCAGTAGTATCGACAACAGCGGGGGGGTTAATGAGCAGTTCTTC.

The chain couples TRBV27 to TRBJ1-2; 7 nucleotides align to TRBD1. The germline V gene has CDR1 MNHEY and CDR2 SMNVEV (reference sequence). The ends lost 2 bases at V and 8 bases at J; junction bases unmatched: 8. The CDR3 totals 14 residues. The CDR3 spells CASSLRSGGPGYTF. The CDR3 DNA reads TGTGCCAGCAGTTTAAGGTCAGGGGGGCCCGGCTACACCTTC.

The rearrangement uses TRBV5-1 and TRBJ2-2, with D hard to call. The ends were cut back, 0 bases at V and 3 bases at J, with 9 bases in the middle. In germline, CDR1 is SGHRS, CDR2 YFSETQ. CDR3 length: 15 residues. This CDR3 reads CASSLAFLDTGELFF. The CDR3 region has the DNA TGCGCCAGCAGCTTGGCTTTTTTAGACACCGGGGAGCTGTTTTTT. The entire variable domain, with the rest obtained from reference TRBV5-1 and TRBJ2-2, is as follows: KAGVTQTPRYLIKTRGQQVTLSCSPISGHRSVSWYQQTPGQGLQFLFEYFSETQRNKGNFPGRFSGRQFSNSRSEMNVSTLELGDSALYLCASSLAFLDTGELFFGEGSRLTVL.

This clone occurred once. The chain recombines TRBV12-3 or TRBV12-4 with TRBJ2-7; D is perhaps TRBD2 (5 bases). V shed 5 bases and J shed 9 bases, with 14 bases lying between them. CDR3 length: 12 residues. The CDR3 DNA is TGTGCCAGCAGTGGGCTGCGTCGGGGGCAGTACTTC. Residues: CASSGLRRGQYF.

V usage is TRBV4-1 and J usage is TRBJ1-1; D unclear. V was cut by 11 bases and J by 5 bases, with 15 bases left in between. Germline V CDR1 and CDR2: MGHRA, YSYEKL. This CDR3 spans 12 amino acids. This chain's CDR3 is CAFGSAGTEAFF. DNA of the CDR3: TGCGCCTTTGGGTCGGCGGGAACTGAAGCTTTCTTT.

This clone was recorded many times. CDR3 DNA sequence: TGTGCCAGCAGTGATCCAGGGGGCGAGTCCACTTACGAGCAGTACTTC. This translates into CASSDPGGESTYEQYF. The gene calls are TRBV6-2 or TRBV6-3 and TRBJ2-7, with 8 bases matching TRBD1. Germline CDR1 reads MNHEY; CDR2 reads SVGEGT. J lost 4 bases, V lost 5 bases, and 13 bases had no gene match. The CDR3 runs to 16 residues.

This rearrangement joins TRBV2 to TRBJ1-5; 9 bases agree with TRBD1. The CDR3 covers 14 residues. V shed 5 bases and J 6 bases; nucleotides not matched to a gene: 5. The V gene's germline CDR1 is SNHLY and CDR2 FYNNEI. For the CDR3, the DNA is TGTGCCAGCAGTACTGGGACAGGGACTCAGCCCCAGCATTTT. This codes for CASSTGTGTQPQHF.

This clone was detected only once. The chain is built from TRBV7-8 and TRBJ2-3, with TRBD1 as a possible D gene (5 bases). Germline V gene lookup returns CDR1 SGHVS and CDR2 FQNEAQ. Trimming cost V 7 bases and J 4 bases, with 15 bases left between them. This CDR3 region has 14 residues. CDR3 sequence: CASNLQGVPDTQYF. CDR3 sequence (DNA): TGTGCCAGCAATCTCCAAGGGGTCCCAGATACGCAGTATTTT.

The rearrangement joins TRBV11-2 to TRBJ2-5; no clear D. Germline V gene lookup returns CDR1 SGHAT and CDR2 FQNNGV. Deletions cut 8 bases from V and 6 bases from J, with 10 bases between. The CDR3 spans 11 residues. CDR3 sequence: CASLLSQTQYF. DNA for the CDR3: TGTGCCAGCCTCCTTTCTCAGACCCAGTACTTC.

This clone was seen repeatedly, ten times or more. The chain combines TRBV10-1 with TRBJ1-4, with a tentative D call TRBD1 (5 bases). Germline CDR1 is WNHNN and CDR2 is SYGVQD (reference sequence). Trimming removed 8 bases from V and 7 bases from J, with 11 bases in between. The CDR3 totals 12 residues. CDR3 sequence (DNA): TGCGCCAGCCAGGGTTCGTCTGAAAAACTGTTTTTT. It yields the protein CASQGSSEKLFF.

The rearrangement links TRBV2 to TRBJ2-1; D perhaps matches TRBD2 (5 bases). Deletions cut 7 bases from V and 2 bases from J, with 12 bases between. Germline assignment: CDR1 SNHLY and CDR2 FYNNEI. The CDR3 contains 14 residues. CDR3: CASTPGIAYNEQFF. CDR3 bases: TGTGCCAGCACTCCGGGGATTGCCTACAATGAGCAGTTCTTC.

J is TRBJ1-3 and V is TRBV7-9; D perhaps matches TRBD1 (5 bases). The CDR3 consists of 14 residues. V was pared by 5 bases and J by 7 bases, with 15 bases between. The germline CDR1 and CDR2 sequences are SEHNR and FQNEAQ (reference sequence). The chain's CDR3 is CASSIATEANTIYF. CDR3 sequence (DNA): TGTGCCAGCAGCATCGCGACAGAAGCGAACACCATATATTTT. Looking up the rest from reference TRBV7-9 and TRBJ1-3 gives the full variable domain: DTGVSQNPRHKITKRGQNVTFRCDPISEHNRLYWYRQTLGQGPEFLTYFQNEAQLEKSRLLSDRFSAERPKGSFSTLEIQRTEQGDSAMYLCASSIATEANTIYFGEGSWLTVV.

The chain combines TRBV5-8 with TRBJ1-1; tentatively, D is TRBD1 (6 bases). Per the germline V gene, CDR1 is SGHTS and CDR2 is YDEGEE. This CDR3 region has 15 residues. With 0 bases removed from V and 5 bases from J, the gap between germline ends came to 14 bases. For the CDR3, the DNA is TGTGCCAGCAGCTTGGCCGGGGGGGCGGGAACTGAAGCTTTCTTT. It codes for CASSLAGGAGTEAFF.

This clone has only one observation. The V and J genes are TRBV18 and TRBJ2-1; the match to TRBD2 covers 8 bases. Germline V gene lookup returns CDR1 KGHSH and CDR2 LQKENI. V was pared by 1 base and J by 3 bases, with 2 bases of the junction left unmatched. This CDR3 is built from 15 residues. The CDR3 loop is CASSPRREGYNEQFF. Written as DNA, the CDR3 is TGTGCCAGCTCACCACGACGGGAGGGCTACAATGAGCAGTTCTTC.

The rearrangement links TRBV11-3 to TRBJ2-7; 10 bases agree with TRBD1. From germline, CDR1 is SGHNT and CDR2 YENEEA. This CDR3 is built from 15 residues. Trimming at V came to 5 bases and at J to 4 bases, leaving 8 bases not matched to a gene. In nucleotides, the CDR3 is TGTGCCAGCAGCCTACGGGGACAGGGGAATTACGAGCAGTACTTC. It codes for CASSLRGQGNYEQYF.

The chain is built from TRBV6-5 and TRBJ2-1; 8 bases line up with TRBD2. Germline CDR1 MNHEY, CDR2 SVGAGI. The length of the CDR3 is 13 residues. J was trimmed by 11 bases and V by 6 bases; bases with no gene match: 9. For the CDR3, the DNA is TGTGCCAGCAGCCACCGGGAGCGGGGGAAGCAGTTCTTC. Encoded protein: CASSHRERGKQFF.

This chain uses TRBV3-1 (or the pseudogene TRBV3-2) with TRBJ2-5, with TRBD2 matching 10 bases. The V gene end was trimmed by 5 bases and the J gene end by 5 bases; junction bases not matched to a gene: 14. Germline CDR1 is LGHDT and CDR2 is YNNKEL (reference sequence). The CDR3 consists of 17 residues. CDR3 sequence reads: CASSVPLSSGSGETQYF. DNA for the CDR3: TGTGCCAGCAGCGTACCGCTTTCTAGCGGGAGTGGGGAGACCCAGTACTTC.

This sequence joins TRBV10-3 and TRBJ1-2, with 8 bases identical to TRBD1. Germline lookup yields CDR1 ENHRY and CDR2 SYGVKD. The CDR3 contains 15 residues. The trim removed 2 bases at V and 0 bases at J, leaving 2 bases unmatched. The CDR3 bases are TGTGCCATCAGTGAGCCACAGGGGGCTAACTATGGCTACACCTTC. Translation: CAISEPQGANYGYTF.

This clone appeared a few times. This rearrangement joins TRBV11-3 to TRBJ2-7; 7 nucleotides align to TRBD1. J gave up 5 bases and V 3 bases, and 7 bases lay outside the gene matches. The CDR3 has 14 residues. Germline values: CDR1 SGHNT, CDR2 YENEEA. CDR3 DNA: TGTGCCAGCAGCTTGACCGAGGGGGCCCACGAGCAGTACTTC. This codes for CASSLTEGAHEQYF. Full variable domain (rest looked up from reference TRBV11-3 and TRBJ2-7): EAGVVQSPRYKIIEKKQPVAFWCNPISGHNTLYWYLQNLGQGPELLIRYENEEAVDDSQLPKDRFSAERLKGVDSTLKIQPAELGDSAVYLCASSLTEGAHEQYFGPGTRLTVT.

The chain is built from TRBV2 and TRBJ1-1, with 7 nucleotides matching TRBD1. CDR1 is SNHLY, CDR2 FYNNEI, per germline. J gave up 1 base and V 6 bases, and 8 bases lay outside the gene matches. CDR3 length: 15 residues. The CDR3 here is CASRVRQGPNTEAFF. The DNA for the CDR3 is TGTGCCAGCAGGGTCAGACAGGGCCCGAACACTGAAGCTTTCTTT. Combining the CDR3 with reference TRBV2 and TRBJ1-1 gives the whole variable domain EPEVTQTPSHQVTQMGQEVILRCVPISNHLYFYWYRQILGQKVEFLVSFYNNEISEKSEIFDDQFSVERPDGSNFTLKIRSTKLEDSAMYFCASRVRQGPNTEAFFGQGTRLTVV.

This sequence joins TRBV11-2 and TRBJ1-2; no clear D gene. V was clipped by 5 bases and J by 0 bases, with 10 bases between them. There are 14 residues in the CDR3. The germline CDR1 and CDR2 sequences are SGHAT and FQNNGV. CDR3 sequence reads: CASSRFGPNYGYTF. The CDR3 nucleotides read TGTGCCAGCAGCCGTTTTGGCCCTAACTATGGCTACACCTTC.

The chain combines TRBV29-1 with TRBJ1-6; TRBD1 is a possible D gene (6 bases). The CDR3 has 13 residues. CDR1 is SQVTM and CDR2 is ANQGSEA in the germline V gene. V gave up 4 bases and J gave up 9 bases, with 13 bases separating them. The CDR3 reads CSVASSRGSPLHF. CDR3 in DNA: TGCAGCGTTGCGAGTTCCAGGGGTTCACCCCTCCACTTT.

V and J are TRBV5-1 and TRBJ1-1; 10 bases are shared with TRBD1. The CDR3 is made up of 15 amino acids. Unmatched junction bases numbered 6, after V lost 4 bases and J lost 3 bases. Germline V CDR1 and CDR2: SGHRS, YFSETQ. CDR3 DNA: TGCGCCAGCAGCCCAGACAGGGGGCCATACACTGAAGCTTTCTTT. Translated, it gives CASSPDRGPYTEAFF.